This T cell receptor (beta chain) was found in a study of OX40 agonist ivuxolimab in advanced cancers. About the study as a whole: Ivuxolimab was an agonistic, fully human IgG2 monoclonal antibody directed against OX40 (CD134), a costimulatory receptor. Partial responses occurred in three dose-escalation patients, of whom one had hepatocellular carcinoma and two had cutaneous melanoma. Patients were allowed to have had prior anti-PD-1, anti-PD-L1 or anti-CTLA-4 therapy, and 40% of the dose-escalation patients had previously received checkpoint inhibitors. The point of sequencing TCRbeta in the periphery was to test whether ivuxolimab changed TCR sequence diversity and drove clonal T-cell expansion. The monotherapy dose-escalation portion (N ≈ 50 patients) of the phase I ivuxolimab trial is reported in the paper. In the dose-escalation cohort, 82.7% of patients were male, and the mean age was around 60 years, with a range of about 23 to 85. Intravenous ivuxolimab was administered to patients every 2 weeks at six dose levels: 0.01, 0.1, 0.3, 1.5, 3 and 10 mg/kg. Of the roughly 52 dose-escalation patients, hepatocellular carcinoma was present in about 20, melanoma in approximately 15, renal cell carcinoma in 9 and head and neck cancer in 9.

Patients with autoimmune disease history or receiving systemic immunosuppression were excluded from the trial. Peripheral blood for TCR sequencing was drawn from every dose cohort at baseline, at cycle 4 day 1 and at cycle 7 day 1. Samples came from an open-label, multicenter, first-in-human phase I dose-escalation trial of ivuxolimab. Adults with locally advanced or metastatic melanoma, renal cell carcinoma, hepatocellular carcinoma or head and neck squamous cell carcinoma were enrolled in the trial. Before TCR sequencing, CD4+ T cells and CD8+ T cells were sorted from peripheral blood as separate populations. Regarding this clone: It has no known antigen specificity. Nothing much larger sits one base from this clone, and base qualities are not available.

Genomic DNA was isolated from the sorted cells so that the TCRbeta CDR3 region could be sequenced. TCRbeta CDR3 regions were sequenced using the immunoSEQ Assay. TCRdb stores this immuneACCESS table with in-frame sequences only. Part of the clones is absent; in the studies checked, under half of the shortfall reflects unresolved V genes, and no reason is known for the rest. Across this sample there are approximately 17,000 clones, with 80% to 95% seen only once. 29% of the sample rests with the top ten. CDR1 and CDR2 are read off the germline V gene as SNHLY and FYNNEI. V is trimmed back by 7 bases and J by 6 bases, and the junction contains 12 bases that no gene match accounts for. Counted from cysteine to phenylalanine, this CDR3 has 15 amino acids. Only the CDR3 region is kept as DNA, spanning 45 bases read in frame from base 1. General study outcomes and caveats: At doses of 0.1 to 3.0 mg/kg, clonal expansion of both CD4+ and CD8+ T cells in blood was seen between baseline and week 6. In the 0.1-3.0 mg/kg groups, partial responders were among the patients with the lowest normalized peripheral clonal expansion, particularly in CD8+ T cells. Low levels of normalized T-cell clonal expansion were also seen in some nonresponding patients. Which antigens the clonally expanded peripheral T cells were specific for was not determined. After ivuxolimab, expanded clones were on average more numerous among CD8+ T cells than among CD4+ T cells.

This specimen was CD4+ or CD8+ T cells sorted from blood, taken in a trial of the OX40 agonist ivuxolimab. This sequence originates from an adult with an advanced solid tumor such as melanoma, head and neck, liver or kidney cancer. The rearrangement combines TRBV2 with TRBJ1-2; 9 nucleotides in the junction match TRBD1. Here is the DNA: TGTGCCAGCACCGAATTGGGGACAGGGAGGGATGGCTACACCTTC. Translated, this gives CASTELGTGRDGYTF.